What follows are 2 T cell receptor beta chains derived from one specimen sequenced in a study of blood T cell repertoires in COVID-19. Sequenced by immunoSEQ multiplex PCR; TCRdb stores in-frame clones only, minus some. The data contain roughly 100,000 clones, 84% of them singletons. Sequenced material: peripheral blood. The receptors here all came from a woman aged 60 to 75 with acute or convalescent COVID-19.

V is TRBV5-5 and J is TRBJ2-5; D ambiguous. The CDR3 is made up of 13 amino acids. Germline V gives CDR1 SGHKS, CDR2 YYEKEE (reference sequence). V was trimmed by 2 bases and J by 7 bases, leaving 12 bases between them. DNA for the CDR3: TGTGCCAGCAGCTTTGGAACAGAAGGGACCCAGTACTTC. Translation gives CASSFGTEGTQYF.

This clone has only one observation. This chain uses TRBV7-8 with TRBJ2-2; 7 positions match TRBD1. V shed 4 bases, J shed 1 base, and the junction held 24 bases outside the gene matches. Per germline, CDR1 SGHVS and CDR2 FQNEAQ. The CDR3 extends over 22 amino acids. The CDR3 is CASSSRPKRIGQETLNTGELFF. The DNA of the CDR3 is TGTGCCAGCAGCTCCCGACCGAAACGGATAGGACAGGAAACTTTGAACACCGGGGAGCTGTTTTTT.